This T cell receptor beta chain derives from a study of blood T cell repertoires in COVID-19. Study summary: T cells, B-cell-depleted T cells, or PBMCs provided the cDNA or gDNA that served as material.

Cohort placement rested on clinical history that participants reported themselves. There are 15 residues in the CDR3. The V and J ends lost 1 base and 7 bases respectively, with 16 bases between them. Germline V gene lookup returns CDR1 MGHRA and CDR2 YSYEKL. As originally analysed: Reference gene primer amplification yielded estimated nucleated cell counts. Clones were read by immunoSEQ multiplex PCR, and TCRdb kept only the in-frame ones, dropping some. V and J calls and clone size are as listed in that table; D and trimming were resolved from the DNA. Counted here are 450,000 to 500,000 clones, 75% to 90% occurring once; the ten biggest clones make up approximately 0.7%.

The TCR sequence derives from a woman aged 18-29 years who had recovered from COVID-19. The V and J genes are TRBV4-1 and TRBJ1-1; a possible D gene is TRBD1 (6 bases). The sample comprised PBMCs or T cells enriched from blood (not recorded which). CDR3 coding DNA: TGCGCCAGCAGCCAAGGATCAGGGGATGGCGGTGAAGCTTTCTTT. Protein product: CASSQGSGDGGEAFF.